The clone carrying this T cell receptor (beta chain) was seen only once. Its specificity is unknown. This sample is drawn from a study of cytomegalovirus exposure and HLA in healthy donors. Study outcomes and limitations: The authors enumerated around 150 TCR beta chains as linked to cytomegalovirus. In a later analysis, a missense DCLRE1C variant was linked to TCR beta V- and J-gene trimming. Most CMV-associated TCR beta chains were later found to appear HLA-restricted. Association with HLA alleles at 0.05 false discovery rate was found for 16,951 TCR beta sequences in a later analysis.

The PCR had 60 Vbeta and 13 Jbeta primers. Libraries were prepared by immunoSEQ multiplex PCR; TCRdb keeps only in-frame clonotypes and omits some of them. Of roughly 190,000 clones listed, about 77% were seen once; the top ten hold 2% to 2.5%. The clonotype was recovered from a woman in her 30s in good health and CMV-seropositive. Sequencing was performed on PBMCs.

The CDR3 region is CASSLGLGNEKLFF. The CDR3 DNA follows: TGTGCCAGCAGCTTAGGACTAGGAAATGAAAAACTGTTTTTT. V and J are TRBV7-9 and TRBJ1-4, with D hard to call. The length of the CDR3 is 14 residues. In germline, CDR1 is SEHNR, CDR2 FQNEAQ (reference sequence). Trimming took off 1 base at V and 5 bases at J, with 8 bases between the two ends.